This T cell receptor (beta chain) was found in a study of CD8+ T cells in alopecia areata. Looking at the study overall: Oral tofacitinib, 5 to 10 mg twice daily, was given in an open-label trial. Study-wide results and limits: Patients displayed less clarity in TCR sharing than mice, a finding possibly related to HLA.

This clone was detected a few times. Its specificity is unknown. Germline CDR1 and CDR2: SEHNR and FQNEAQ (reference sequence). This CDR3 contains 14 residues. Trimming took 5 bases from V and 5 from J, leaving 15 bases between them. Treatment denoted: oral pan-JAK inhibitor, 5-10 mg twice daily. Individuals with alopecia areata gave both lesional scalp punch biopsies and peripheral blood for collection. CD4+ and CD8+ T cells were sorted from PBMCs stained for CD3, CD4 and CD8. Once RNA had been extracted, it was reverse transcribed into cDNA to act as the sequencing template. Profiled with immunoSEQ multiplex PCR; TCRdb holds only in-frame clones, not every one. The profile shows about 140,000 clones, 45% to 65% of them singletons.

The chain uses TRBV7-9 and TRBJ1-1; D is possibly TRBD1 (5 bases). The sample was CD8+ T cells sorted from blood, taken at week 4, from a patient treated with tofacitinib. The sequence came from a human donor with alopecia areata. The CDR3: CASSPRRGVTEAFF. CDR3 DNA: TGTGCCAGCAGCCCAAGACGGGGGGTTACTGAAGCTTTCTTT.